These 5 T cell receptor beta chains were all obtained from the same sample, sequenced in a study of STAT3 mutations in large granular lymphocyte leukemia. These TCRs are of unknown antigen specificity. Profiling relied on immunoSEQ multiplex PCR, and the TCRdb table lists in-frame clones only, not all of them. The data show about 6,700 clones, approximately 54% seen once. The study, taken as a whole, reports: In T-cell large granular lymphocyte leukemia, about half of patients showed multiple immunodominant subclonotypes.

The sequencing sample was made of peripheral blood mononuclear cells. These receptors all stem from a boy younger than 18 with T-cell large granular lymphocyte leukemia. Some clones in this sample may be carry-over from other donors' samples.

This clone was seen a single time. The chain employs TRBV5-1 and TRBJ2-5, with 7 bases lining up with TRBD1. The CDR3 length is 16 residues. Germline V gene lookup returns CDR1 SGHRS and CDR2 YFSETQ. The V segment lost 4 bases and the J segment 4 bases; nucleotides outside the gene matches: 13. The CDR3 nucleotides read TGCGCCAGCAGCCCCGGGACAGCGGCGGCAGGAGAGACCCAGTACTTC. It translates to CASSPGTAAAGETQYF.

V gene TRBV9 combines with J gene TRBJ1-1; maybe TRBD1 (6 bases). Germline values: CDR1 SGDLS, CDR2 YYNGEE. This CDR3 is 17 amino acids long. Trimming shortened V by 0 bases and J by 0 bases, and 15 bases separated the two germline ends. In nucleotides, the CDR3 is TGTGCCAGCAGCGTAGGGCAGGGGATTGTAGTGAACACTGAAGCTTTCTTT. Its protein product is CASSVGQGIVVNTEAFF.

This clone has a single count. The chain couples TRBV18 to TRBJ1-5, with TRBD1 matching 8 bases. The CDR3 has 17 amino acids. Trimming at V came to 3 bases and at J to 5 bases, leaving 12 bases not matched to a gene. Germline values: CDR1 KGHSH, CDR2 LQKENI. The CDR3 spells CASSPGYRGREHQPQHF. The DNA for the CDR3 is TGTGCCAGCTCACCCGGGTACAGGGGGAGAGAGCATCAGCCCCAGCATTTT.

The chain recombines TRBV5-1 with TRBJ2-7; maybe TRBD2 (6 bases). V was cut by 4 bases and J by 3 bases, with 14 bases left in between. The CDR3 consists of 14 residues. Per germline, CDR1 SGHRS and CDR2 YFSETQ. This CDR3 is CASSPPGLLYEQYF. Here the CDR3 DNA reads TGCGCCAGCAGCCCGCCGGGACTCCTCTACGAGCAGTACTTC.

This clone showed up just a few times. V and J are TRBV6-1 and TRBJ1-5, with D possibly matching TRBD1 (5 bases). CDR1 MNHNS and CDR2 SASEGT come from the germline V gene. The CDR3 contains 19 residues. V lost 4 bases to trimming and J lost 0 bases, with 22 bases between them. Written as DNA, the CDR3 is TGTGCCAGCAGTGGGCCGGACACAGCGCCTATCGATAGCAATCAGCCCCAGCATTTT. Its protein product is CASSGPDTAPIDSNQPQHF.